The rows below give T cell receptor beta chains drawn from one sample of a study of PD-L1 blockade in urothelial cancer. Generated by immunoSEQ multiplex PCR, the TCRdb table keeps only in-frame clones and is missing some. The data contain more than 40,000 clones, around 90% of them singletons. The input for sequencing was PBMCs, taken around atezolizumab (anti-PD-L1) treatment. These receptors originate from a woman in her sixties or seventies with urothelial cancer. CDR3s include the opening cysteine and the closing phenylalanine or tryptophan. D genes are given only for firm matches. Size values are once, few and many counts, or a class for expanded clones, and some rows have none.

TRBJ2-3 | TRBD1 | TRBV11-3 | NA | TGTGCCAGCAGCGTGGGACAGAGCTTCTCAGATACGCAGTATTTT | CASSVGQSFSDTQYF
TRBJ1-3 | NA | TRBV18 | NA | TGTGCCAGCTCACCAGGAGGCCCTGGAAACACCATATATTTT | CASSPGGPGNTIYF
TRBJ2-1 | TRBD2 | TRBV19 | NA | TGTGCCAGTTGCCCGGGACTACCTTTTACCGGTGAGCAGTTCTTC | CASCPGLPFTGEQFF
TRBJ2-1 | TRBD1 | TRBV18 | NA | TGTGCCAGCTCAGCCGGGACAGGGGTACACAATGAGCAGTTCTTC | CASSAGTGVHNEQFF
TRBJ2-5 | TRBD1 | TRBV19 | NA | TGTGCCAGTAGTATTGACAGGGTTGAGACCCAGTACTTC | CASSIDRVETQYF
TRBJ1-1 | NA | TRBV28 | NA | TGTGCCAGCAGTTTATTAGGGGTTACTGAAGCTTTCTTT | CASSLLGVTEAFF
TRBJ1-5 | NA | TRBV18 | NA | TGTGCCAGCTCGTCACAGGAGAATCAGCCCCAGCATTTT | CASSSQENQPQHF
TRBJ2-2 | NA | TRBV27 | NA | TGTGCCAGCAGTTTATCCCTAGCGAAGAACACCGGGGAGCTGTTTTTT | CASSLSLAKNTGELFF
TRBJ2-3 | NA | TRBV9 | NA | TGTGCCAGCAGCGTAGGGACAACAGCAACAGATACGCAGTATTTT | CASSVGTTATDTQYF
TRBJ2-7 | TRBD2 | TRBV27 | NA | TGTGCCAGCAGTCTCATTAGCGGGAGGTTCTCCTACGAGCAGTACTTC | CASSLISGRFSYEQYF
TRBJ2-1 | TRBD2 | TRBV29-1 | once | TGCAGCGTTGAGGAGGGGACTAGCGGCAATGAGCAGTTCTTC | CSVEEGTSGNEQFF
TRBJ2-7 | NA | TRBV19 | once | TGTGCCAGTAGTCGGCAGGGGGGCTACGAGCAGTACTTC | CASSRQGGYEQYF
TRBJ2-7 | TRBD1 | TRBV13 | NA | TGTGCCAGCAGCGCCCGGGACAGGGGCTACGAGCAGTACTTC | CASSARDRGYEQYF
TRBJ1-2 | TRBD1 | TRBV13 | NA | TGTGCCAGCAGCTTTGGACAGGGGAATGGCTACACCTTC | CASSFGQGNGYTF
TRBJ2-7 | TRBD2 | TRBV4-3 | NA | TGCGCCAGCAGCCAGGGACTAGCGCCCTACGAGCAGTACTTC | CASSQGLAPYEQYF
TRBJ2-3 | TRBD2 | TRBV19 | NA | TGTGCCAGTAGTTCTAGCGGGAGGGCCAGAGATACGCAGTATTTT | CASSSSGRARDTQYF
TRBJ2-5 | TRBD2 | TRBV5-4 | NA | TGTGCCAGCAGCTTAGCGGGGGGACTCCAAGAGACCCAGTACTTC | CASSLAGGLQETQYF
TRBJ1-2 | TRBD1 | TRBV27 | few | TGTGCCAGCAGTCACTCCCGGACAGGGCGCGGCTACACCTTC | CASSHSRTGRGYTF
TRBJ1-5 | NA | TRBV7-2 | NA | TGTGCCAGCAGCTTGGACAGCACTAATAGCAATCAGCCCCAGCATTTT | CASSLDSTNSNQPQHF
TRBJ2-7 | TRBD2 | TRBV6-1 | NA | TGTGCCAGCAGCCCCGGGGGGGTCTACGAGCAGTACTTC | CASSPGGVYEQYF
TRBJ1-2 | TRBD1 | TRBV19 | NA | TGTGCCAGTAGTACGGGACAGCCTTCTAACTATGGCTACACCTTC | CASSTGQPSNYGYTF
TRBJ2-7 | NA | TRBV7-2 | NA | TGTGCCAGCAGGACTACAGTTAATTCCTACGAGCAGTACTTC | CASRTTVNSYEQYF
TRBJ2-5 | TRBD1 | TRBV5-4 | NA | TGTGCCAGCAGCCTAACAGGGGGCCAAGAGACCCAGTACTTC | CASSLTGGQETQYF
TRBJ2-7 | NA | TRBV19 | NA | TGTGCCACCACATCCCTGGGAGGCTACGAGCAGTACTTC | CATTSLGGYEQYF
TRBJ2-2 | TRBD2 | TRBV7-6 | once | TGTGCCAGCAGCTTTTGGGGACTAGAGTTTCCCGGGGAGCTGTTTTTT | CASSFWGLEFPGELFF
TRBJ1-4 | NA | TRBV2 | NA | TGTGCCAGCAGTGATTTCGTCGGGGGTGAAAAACTGTTTTTT | CASSDFVGGEKLFF
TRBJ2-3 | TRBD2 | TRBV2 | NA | TGTGCCAGCAGTGGGACTAGCGGGGGAACAGATACGCAGTATTTT | CASSGTSGGTDTQYF
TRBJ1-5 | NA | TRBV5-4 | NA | TGTGCCAGCAGCTTGGGGCCTCCTCCCGGCAATCAGCCCCAGCATTTT | CASSLGPPPGNQPQHF
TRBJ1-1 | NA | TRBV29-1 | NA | TGCAGCGTTGAAGAACAGGGTTTAGCTTTCTTT | CSVEEQGLAFF
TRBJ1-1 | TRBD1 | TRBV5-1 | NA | TGCGCCAGCAGCCTACAGGGGGGGAACACTGAAGCTTTCTTT | CASSLQGGNTEAFF
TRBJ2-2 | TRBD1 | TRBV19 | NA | TGTGCCAGTAGTACCCGGACAGGGGCGAACACCGGGGAGCTGTTTTTT | CASSTRTGANTGELFF
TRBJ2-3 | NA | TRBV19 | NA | TGTGCCAGTAGTATAGGTCCTACAGCAGATACGCAGTATTTT | CASSIGPTADTQYF
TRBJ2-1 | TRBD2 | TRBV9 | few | TGTGCCAGCAGCGTAGGGCCCGGGACTAGCGGGAGTAATGAGCAGTTCTTC | CASSVGPGTSGSNEQFF
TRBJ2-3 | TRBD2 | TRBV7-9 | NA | TGTGCCAGCAGCTTAGGACTAGCGGGGCAGTATTTT | CASSLGLAGQYF
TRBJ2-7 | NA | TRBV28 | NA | TGTGCCCCTGACATTTCCTACGAGCAGTACTTC | CAPDISYEQYF
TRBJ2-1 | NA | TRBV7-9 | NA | TGTGCCAGCAGCTTAGGCGGGCGGTACAATGAGCAGTTCTTC | CASSLGGRYNEQFF
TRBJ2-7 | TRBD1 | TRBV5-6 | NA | TGTGCCAGCAGCTTGACCAGTCATGGACAGGGCCTTTACTTC | CASSLTSHGQGLYF
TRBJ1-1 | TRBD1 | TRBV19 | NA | TGTGCCAGTAGTCCCAAAGAGACAGGGTTGAACACTGAAGCTTTCTTT | CASSPKETGLNTEAFF
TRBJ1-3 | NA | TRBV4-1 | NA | TGCGCCAGCAGCCAAGTCGTGGAGACCGATCCATATTTT | CASSQVVETDPYF